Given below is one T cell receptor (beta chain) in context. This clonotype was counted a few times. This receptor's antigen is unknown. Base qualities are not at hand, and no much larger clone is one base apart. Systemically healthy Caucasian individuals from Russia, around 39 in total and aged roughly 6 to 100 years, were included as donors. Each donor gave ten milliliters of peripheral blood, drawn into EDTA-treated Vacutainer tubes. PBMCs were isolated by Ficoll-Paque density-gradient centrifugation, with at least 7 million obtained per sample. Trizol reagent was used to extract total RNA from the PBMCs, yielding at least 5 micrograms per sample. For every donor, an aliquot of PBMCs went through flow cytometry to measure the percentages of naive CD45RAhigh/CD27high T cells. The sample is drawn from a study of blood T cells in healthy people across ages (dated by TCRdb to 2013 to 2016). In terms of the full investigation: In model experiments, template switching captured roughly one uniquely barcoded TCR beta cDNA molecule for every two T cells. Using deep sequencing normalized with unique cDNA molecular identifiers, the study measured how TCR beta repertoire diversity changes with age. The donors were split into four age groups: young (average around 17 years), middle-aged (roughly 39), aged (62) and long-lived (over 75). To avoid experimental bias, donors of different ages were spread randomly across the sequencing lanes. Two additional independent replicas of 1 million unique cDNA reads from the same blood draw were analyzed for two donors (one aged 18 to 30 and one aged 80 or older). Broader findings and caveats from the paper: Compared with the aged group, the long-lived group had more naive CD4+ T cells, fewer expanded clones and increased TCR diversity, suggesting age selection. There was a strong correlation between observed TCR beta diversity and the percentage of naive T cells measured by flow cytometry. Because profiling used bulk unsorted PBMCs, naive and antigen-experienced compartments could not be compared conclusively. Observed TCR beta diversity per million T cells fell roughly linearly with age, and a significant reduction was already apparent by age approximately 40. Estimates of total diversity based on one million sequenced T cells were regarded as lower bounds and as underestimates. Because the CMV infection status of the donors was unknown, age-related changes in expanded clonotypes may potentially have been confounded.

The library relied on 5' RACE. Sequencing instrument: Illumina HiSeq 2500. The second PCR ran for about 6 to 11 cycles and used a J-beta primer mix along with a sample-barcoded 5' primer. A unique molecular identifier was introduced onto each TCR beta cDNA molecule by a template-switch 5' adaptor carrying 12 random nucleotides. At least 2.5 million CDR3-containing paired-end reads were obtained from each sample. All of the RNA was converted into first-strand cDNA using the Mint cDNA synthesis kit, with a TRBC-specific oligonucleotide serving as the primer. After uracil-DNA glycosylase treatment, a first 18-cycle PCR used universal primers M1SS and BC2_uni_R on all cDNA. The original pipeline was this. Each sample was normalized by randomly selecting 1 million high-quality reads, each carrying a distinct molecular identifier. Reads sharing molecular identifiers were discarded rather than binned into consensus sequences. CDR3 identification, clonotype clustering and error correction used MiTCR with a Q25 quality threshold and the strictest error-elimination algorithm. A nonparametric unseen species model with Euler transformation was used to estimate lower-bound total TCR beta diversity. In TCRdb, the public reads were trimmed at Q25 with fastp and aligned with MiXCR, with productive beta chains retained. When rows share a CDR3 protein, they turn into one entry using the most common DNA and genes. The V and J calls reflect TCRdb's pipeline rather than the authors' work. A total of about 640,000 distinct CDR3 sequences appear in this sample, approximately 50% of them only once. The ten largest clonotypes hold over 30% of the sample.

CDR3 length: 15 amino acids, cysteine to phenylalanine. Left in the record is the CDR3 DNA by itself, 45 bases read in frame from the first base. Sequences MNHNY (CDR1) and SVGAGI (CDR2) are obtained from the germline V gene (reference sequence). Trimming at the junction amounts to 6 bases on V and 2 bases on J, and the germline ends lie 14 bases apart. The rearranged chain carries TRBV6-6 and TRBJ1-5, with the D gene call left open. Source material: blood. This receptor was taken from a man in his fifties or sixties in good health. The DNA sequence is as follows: TGTGCCAGCAGCCGGAGCCCCGGGGGCAATCAGCCCCAGCATTTT. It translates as CASSRSPGGNQPQHF.